This T cell receptor (beta chain) was recovered during a study of shared clonotypes between healthy human individuals. The CDR3 covers 16 residues. The V gene end was trimmed by 5 bases and the J gene end by 5 bases; junction bases not matched to a gene: 13. Germline CDR1 and CDR2: SEHNR and FQNEAQ (reference sequence). The protocol was immunoSEQ multiplex PCR, while the TCRdb copy is restricted to in-frame clones and leaves out a portion. Here the sample spans hundreds of thousands of clones, approximately 96% being singletons. Naive CD8 isolation took CD45RO-negative cells positively selected for CCR7 and excluded terminally differentiated effector memory CD45RA+ cells.

The sequence was collected from a woman aged 30 to 39 in good health. V usage is TRBV7-9 and J usage is TRBJ2-7; 9 nucleotides line up with TRBD1. What was sequenced was naive CD8+ T cells sorted from blood. Here the CDR3 reads CASSQNYRDRVNEQYF. Written as DNA, the CDR3 is TGTGCCAGCAGCCAAAACTACCGGGACAGGGTCAACGAGCAGTACTTC. Together with reference TRBV7-9 and TRBJ2-7, the CDR3 gives the full variable domain: DTGVSQNPRHKITKRGQNVTFRCDPISEHNRLYWYRQTLGQGPEFLTYFQNEAQLEKSRLLSDRFSAERPKGSFSTLEIQRTEQGDSAMYLCASSQNYRDRVNEQYFGPGTRLTVT.